Given below is one T cell receptor beta chain in context. This entry is derived from a study of T cells in tuberculosis. Regarding time point: new active TB diagnosis, blood taken before or within 7 days of starting treatment. Patients were newly diagnosed, HIV-seronegative, and aged 18 or older. V shed 0 bases and J 4 bases; nucleotides not matched to a gene: 3. Germline V gives CDR1 LGHNA, CDR2 YSLEER. The CDR3 spans 16 residues. Method: immunoSEQ multiplex PCR; TCRdb's copy keeps in-frame clones and lacks some. The table records under 50,000 clones, 94% of them present only once. This chain uses TRBV4-3 with TRBJ2-2; TRBD2 agrees at 9 bases. This receptor was obtained from an adult with tuberculosis. Sequenced material: PBMCs, taken at tuberculosis diagnosis. CDR3 protein: CASSQERSGGTGELFF. DNA of the CDR3: TGCGCCAGCAGCCAAGAACGTAGCGGGGGCACCGGGGAGCTGTTTTTT.